This TCR beta chain stems from a study of blood T cell repertoires in COVID-19 (TCRdb year 2020). Describing the broader study: Samples covering the acute and convalescent phases of COVID-19 were provided by collaborators in the United States, Italy and Spain. The prospective study material was composed of cDNA or gDNA derived from T cells, B-cell-depleted T cells, or PBMCs. Subjects who had been exposed to COVID-19, were actively infected with it, or had recovered from it provided the deeply sampled blood TCRbeta repertoires that made up the dataset. The repertoires were released in a freely available public database intended as a resource for research on the immune response to SARS-CoV-2. Samples came from the ongoing ImmuneRACE study (first 160 participants) plus 1,254 subjects from 6 global collaborators. Nearly every sample came with metadata listing a de-identified subject ID, COVID-19 status, age in years and sex. Where HLA class I and class II types were available, the types were taken from metadata supplied by the sample provider, not from assay-based typing. Overall results and qualifications from the work: Clinical and demographic metadata were provided uncurated, with the amount varying by source and participant.

Collaborating institutions collected whole blood in K2EDTA tubes following their own protocols. For TCRbeta analysis, collaborator samples were shipped as frozen whole blood, as isolated PBMCs, or as DNA extracted from either sample type. On this clone: What this receptor recognizes is not known. Base qualities are missing; no much larger clone stands one base away.

TCRbeta CDR3 regions were amplified from genomic DNA by means of the immunoSEQ Assay, a bias-controlled multiplex PCR. The authors processed their data as follows. Nucleated cell counts per sample were estimated from amplification of reference gene primers within the assay. To quantify the absolute abundance of each unique TCRbeta CDR3 rearrangement, sequence reads were collapsed and filtered. For each sample, productive Simpson clonality was calculated as the square root of Simpson's diversity index over productive rearrangements. TCRdb retrieved this table from immuneACCESS and kept in-frame rearrangements only. Not all clones are present; in checked studies, unresolved V genes account for under half, and no reason is known for the remainder. V and J calls and clone size are those listed in that table; D and trimming were worked out from the DNA. The sample table lists about 120,000 clones, around 81% of them with a count of one. In total, the top ten clones hold 2% to 2.5% of the sample.

The germline V gene yields SGHTA for CDR1 and FQGNSA for CDR2. Including cysteine and phenylalanine, the CDR3 has 16 amino acids. Solely the CDR3 DNA is kept, with 48 bases framed from the first base. The germline V end is reduced by 5 bases and the J end by 2 bases; junction bases left unmatched: 11. The sequencing sample was made of peripheral blood. Recombination linked TRBV7-2 to TRBJ1-2; 7 bases in the junction line up with TRBD1. The source is a man aged 65-85 years with acute or convalescent COVID-19. The CDR3: CASSLRLGGANYGYTF. The DNA sequence is TGTGCCAGCAGCCTCCGGTTAGGGGGCGCCAACTATGGCTACACCTTC.